The 14 T cell receptor beta chains reported below all come from one sample, sequenced in a study of T cell responses to AZD1222 COVID-19 vaccine (dated by TCRdb to the early 2020s). Library creation used the immunoSEQ multiplex PCR assay. Sourced from immuneACCESS, this table was stored by TCRdb with only in-frame sequences that have V and J called. A share of the clones is absent; for the studies checked, an unresolved V gene accounts for under half, and the remainder has no known explanation. The sample yields about 130,000 clones; 93% were counted once. The top ten clones comprise under 6.5% of the sample. What this sample's time point label stands for: baseline before first vaccination. Sequences were derived from peripheral blood, sampled on day 0 of AZD1222 vaccination. The source of these receptors is an adult in good health.

The rearrangement uses TRBV5-1 and TRBJ2-5; TRBD2 agrees at 10 bases. The CDR3 is made up of 18 amino acids. Looked up from germline, CDR1 is SGHRS and CDR2 is YFSETQ. Losses at the gene ends were 4 bases for V and 1 base for J; bases not matched to a gene: 13. CDR3 in amino acids: CASSRGLLASGSQETQYF. Written as DNA, the CDR3 is TGCGCCAGCAGCCGGGGACTGCTGGCTAGCGGGAGCCAAGAGACCCAGTACTTC.

This rearrangement joins TRBV27 to TRBJ2-1, with 10 bases identical to TRBD1. J gave up 5 bases and V 6 bases, and 4 bases lay outside the gene matches. The CDR3 runs to 14 residues. Germline-derived CDR1 and CDR2 are MNHEY and SMNVEV (reference sequence). CDR3 amino acids: CASSRDRGNNEQFF. The DNA of the CDR3 is TGTGCCAGCAGCCGGGACAGGGGTAACAATGAGCAGTTCTTC.

The chain links TRBV5-4 to TRBJ2-7; TRBD2 matches 7 bases. Germline CDR1 is SGHNT and CDR2 is YYREEE (reference sequence). J lost 4 bases, V lost 2 bases, and 9 bases had no gene match. The CDR3 runs to 15 residues. CDR3 in amino acids: CASSLGLAGDYEQYF. As DNA, the CDR3 is TGTGCCAGCAGCTTAGGGCTCGCGGGGGATTACGAGCAGTACTTC.

In the case of this clone: Other DNA sequences from this sample encode an identical CDR3 as well. The chain couples TRBV19 to TRBJ1-1; no reliable D call. The CDR3 has 13 residues. From germline, CDR1 is LNHDA and CDR2 SQIVND (reference sequence). Trimming removed 3 bases from V and 0 bases from J, with 5 bases in between. The CDR3 sequence is CASSISVNTEAFF. CDR3 in DNA: TGTGCCAGTAGTATTTCTGTGAACACTGAAGCTTTCTTT.

CDR3 loop: CASSKSPQGSNQPQHF. In DNA, the CDR3 is TGTGCCAGCAGCAAATCTCCCCAAGGCAGCAATCAGCCCCAGCATTTT. The chain couples TRBV21-1 to TRBJ1-5. TRBV21-1 is recorded as a pseudogene. The length of the CDR3 is 16 residues.

The chain has TRBV20-1 and TRBJ2-7; 13 bases are a match to TRBD2. CDR1 and CDR2 from the germline V gene are DFQATT and SNEGSKA (reference sequence). CDR3 length: 14 residues. V dropped 3 bases and J dropped 3; count of bases not matched to a gene: 2. The CDR3 region is CSASRTSGSYEQYF. For the CDR3, the DNA is TGCAGTGCTAGTCGGACTAGCGGGAGCTACGAGCAGTACTTC.

J is TRBJ2-5 and V is TRBV27, with unresolved D. The V end lost 5 bases, the J end lost 7 bases, and 11 bases lay between the germline ends. This CDR3 has 12 residues. The germline V gene encodes CDR1 MNHEY and CDR2 SMNVEV (reference sequence). The CDR3 loop is CASSLPGGTQYF. In nucleotides, the CDR3 is TGTGCCAGCAGTCTCCCGGGTGGGACCCAGTACTTC.

This chain links TRBV9 with TRBJ2-7; TRBD2 aligns across 11 bases. The CDR3 has 15 amino acids. Germline trimming cut 0 bases from V and 1 base from J; bases unmatched to any gene: 0. The germline CDR1 and CDR2 sequences are SGDLS and YYNGEE. Here the CDR3 DNA reads TGTGCCAGCAGCGTAGCTAGCGGGGGGTCCTACGAGCAGTACTTC. It codes for CASSVASGGSYEQYF. The full variable domain, rest sourced from reference TRBV9 and TRBJ2-7, is DSGVTQTPKHLITATGQRVTLRCSPRSGDLSVYWYQQSLDQGLQFLIQYYNGEERAKGNILERFSAQQFPDLHSELNLSSLELGDSALYFCASSVASGGSYEQYFGPGTRLTVT.

The chain links TRBV19 to TRBJ2-7, with 12 bases lining up with TRBD2. The CDR3 length is 14 residues. CDR1 and CDR2 (germline): LNHDA, SQIVND (reference sequence). The J segment lost 3 bases and the V segment lost 6 bases, leaving 3 bases of the junction unmatched. The CDR3 DNA follows: TGTGCCAGTAGGTTGACTAGCGGGAGCTACGAGCAGTACTTC. As protein: CASRLTSGSYEQYF.

V gene TRBV28 combines with J gene TRBJ2-1; tentatively, D is TRBD2 (6 bases). Germline CDR1 reads MDHEN; CDR2 reads SYDVKM. The CDR3 loop spans 16 amino acids. V was shortened by 5 bases and J by 4 bases, with 18 bases between the two germline ends. This CDR3 reads CASSILSGGTYNEQFF. The CDR3 DNA sequence: TGTGCCAGCAGTATCTTGAGCGGCGGGACTTACAATGAGCAGTTCTTC.

The chain has TRBV3-1 (or the pseudogene TRBV3-2) and TRBJ2-1, with 10 bases matching TRBD1. The length of the CDR3 is 15 residues. Germline CDR1 reads LGHDT; CDR2 reads YNNKEL (reference sequence). J gave up 7 bases and V 1 base, and 4 bases lay outside the gene matches. Written as DNA, the CDR3 is TGTGCCAGCAGCCAAGTAAGGGACAGGGGAAATGAGCAGTTCTTC. As protein: CASSQVRDRGNEQFF.

The DNA for the CDR3 is TGTGCCATCACTAAGTCCCCCTACCAGACAGGGATGAACACTGAAGCTTTCTTT. It is translated as CAITKSPYQTGMNTEAFF. The chain carries TRBV10-3 and TRBJ1-1; 7 nucleotides match TRBD1. Germline CDR1 reads ENHRY; CDR2 reads SYGVKD. The V segment lost 7 bases and the J segment 0 bases; nucleotides outside the gene matches: 17. The length of the CDR3 is 18 residues.

The chain is built from TRBV4-1 and TRBJ1-5; D call uncertain. Germline CDR1 and CDR2: MGHRA and YSYEKL. This CDR3 region has 16 residues. Trimming removed 0 bases at V and 4 bases at J, with 13 bases between. As DNA, the CDR3 is TGCGCCAGCAGCCAAGATCCTGGCAGGCTTAATCAGCCCCAGCATTTT. Translating gives CASSQDPGRLNQPQHF.

V usage is TRBV19 and J usage is TRBJ2-1; D gene ambiguous. CDR1 is LNHDA, CDR2 SQIVND, per germline (reference sequence). The CDR3 is 11 residues long. V gave up 3 bases and J gave up 4 bases, with 1 base separating them. The CDR3 DNA is TGTGCCAGTAGTATTTACAATGAGCAGTTCTTC. It translates to CASSIYNEQFF.